One and the same sample provided the 3 T cell receptor beta chains below, sequenced in a study of cytomegalovirus exposure and HLA in healthy donors. PCR used 60 Vbeta primers and 13 Jbeta primers. Sequencing was performed with immunoSEQ multiplex PCR; in TCRdb, only in-frame clones are kept and a portion is missing. Of about 170,000 clones listed, approximately 72% were seen once; the top ten hold under 2.5%. Sequencing was done on a sample of PBMCs. The receptor source for this set is a human donor in good health.

In nucleotides, the CDR3 is TGTGCCAGCAGCGTAGTGGGGCTGGGGACCCAGTACTTC. This encodes CASSVVGLGTQYF. The J gene is TRBJ2-5, the V gene TRBV9; tentatively, D is TRBD1 (5 bases). This CDR3 spans 13 amino acids. CDR1 and CDR2 (germline): SGDLS, YYNGEE. V lost 0 bases to trimming and J lost 7 bases, with 10 bases between them. Full variable domain (missing parts from reference TRBV9 and TRBJ2-5): DSGVTQTPKHLITATGQRVTLRCSPRSGDLSVYWYQQSLDQGLQFLIQYYNGEERAKGNILERFSAQQFPDLHSELNLSSLELGDSALYFCASSVVGLGTQYFGPGTRLLVL.

This clone appeared a few times. The chain combines TRBV6-6 with TRBJ2-7; tentatively, D is TRBD1 (6 bases). CDR1 and CDR2 from the germline V gene are MNHNY and SVGAGI (reference sequence). Trimming pared 8 bases from V and 2 bases from J, leaving 10 bases between. The CDR3 length is 12 residues. The CDR3 DNA reads as TGTGCCAGCGGGGGCATTGCCTACGAGCAGTACTTC. Residues: CASGGIAYEQYF.

The sample holds a few counts of this clone. The chain links TRBV2 to TRBJ2-5; 7 nucleotides match TRBD1. This CDR3 region has 14 residues. After removal of 4 bases from V and 5 bases from J, the junction contained 7 bases not matched to a gene. The germline gives CDR1 SNHLY, CDR2 FYNNEI. In DNA, the CDR3 is TGTGCCAGCAGTGGGCCACAGGGGCTCGAGACCCAGTACTTC. The encoded protein is CASSGPQGLETQYF.